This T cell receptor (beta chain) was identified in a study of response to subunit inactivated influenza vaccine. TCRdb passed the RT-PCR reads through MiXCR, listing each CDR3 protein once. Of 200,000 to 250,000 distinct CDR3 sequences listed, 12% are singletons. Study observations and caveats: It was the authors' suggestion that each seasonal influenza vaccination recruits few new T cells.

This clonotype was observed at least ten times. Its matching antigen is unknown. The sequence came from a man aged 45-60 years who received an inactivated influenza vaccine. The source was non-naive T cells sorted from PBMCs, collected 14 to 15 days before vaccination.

CDR3: CSVGQAGNQPQHF. The CDR3 nucleotides are TGCAGCGTTGGACAGGCGGGCAATCAGCCCCAGCATTTT. The chain has TRBV29-1 and TRBJ1-5; maybe TRBD1 (6 bases). Per germline, CDR1 SQVTM and CDR2 ANQGSEA. This CDR3 contains 13 residues. Trimming left V 4 bases short and J 2 bases short, with 9 bases between. Full variable domain (rest looked up from reference TRBV29-1 and TRBJ1-5): SAVISQKPSRDICQRGTSLTIQCQVDSQVTMMFWYRQQPGQSLTLIATANQGSEATYESGFVIDKFPISRPNLTFSTLTVSNMSPEDSSIYLCSVGQAGNQPQHFGDGTRLSIL.